The 16 T cell receptor beta chains reported below all come from one sample, sequenced in a study of control samples from healthy donors and cancer patients. The protocol was immunoSEQ multiplex PCR, while the TCRdb copy is restricted to in-frame clones and leaves out a portion. Among fewer than 200,000 clones, more than 90% were seen once, and the ten largest hold more than 1.3%. Sequenced input: blood. The source is a young man in good health.

The J gene is TRBJ1-4, the V gene TRBV19, with TRBD1 identical over 12 bases. The CDR3 is 19 residues long. Germline V lookup: CDR1 LNHDA, CDR2 SQIVND (reference sequence). The ends lost 3 bases at V and 8 bases at J; junction bases unmatched: 16. The CDR3 spells CASSIRDRGPAAAGEKLFF. The CDR3 nucleotides are TGTGCCAGTAGTATCCGGGACAGGGGGCCGGCCGCCGCGGGGGAAAAACTGTTTTTT.

The chain uses TRBV7-9 and TRBJ2-3, with TRBD2 identical over 10 bases. The CDR3 runs 19 residues. The ends lost 7 bases at V and 0 bases at J; junction bases unmatched: 16. CDR1 SEHNR and CDR2 FQNEAQ come from the germline V gene (reference sequence). CDR3 loop: CASTRELAGRGTSTDTQYF. The DNA for the CDR3 is TGTGCCAGCACAAGGGAACTAGCGGGACGGGGGACTAGCACAGATACGCAGTATTTT.

The V call is TRBV11-3, the J call TRBJ2-7; D is uncertain. V was pared by 3 bases and J by 0 bases, with 6 bases between. CDR3 length equals 13 residues. Germline lookup yields CDR1 SGHNT and CDR2 YENEEA. Written as DNA, the CDR3 is TGTGCCAGCAGCTTTAGTTTCTCCTACGAGCAGTACTTC. This translates into CASSFSFSYEQYF.

The chain employs TRBV14 and TRBJ1-2; 8 positions match TRBD1. Trimming cost V 4 bases and J 10 bases; bases outside gene matches: 11. Germline V gene sequence: CDR1 SGHDN, CDR2 FVKESK. CDR3 size: 14 residues. Written as DNA, the CDR3 is TGTGCCAGCAGCCCGACAGGGGCCCTCAGTGACTACACCTTC. This encodes CASSPTGALSDYTF.

CDR3: CASSLEFGGGRVAFF. In DNA form, the CDR3 reads TGTGCCAGCAGCTTGGAGTTTGGAGGGGGCAGAGTCGCTTTCTTT. The V and J genes are TRBV5-4 and TRBJ1-1; 7 bases align to TRBD1. Germline CDR1 SGHNT, CDR2 YYREEE (reference sequence). J lost 11 bases, V lost 0 bases, and 13 bases had no gene match. The CDR3 is made up of 15 amino acids.

The rearrangement uses TRBV4-3 and TRBJ2-1; D remains unclear. The germline gives CDR1 LGHNA, CDR2 YSLEER. The CDR3 contains 15 residues. The V end lost 4 bases, the J end lost 3 bases, and 13 bases lay between the germline ends. In DNA form, the CDR3 reads TGCGCCAGCAGCCTGACGGTGAGCAGCTACAATGAGCAGTTCTTC. It codes for CASSLTVSSYNEQFF.

This chain uses TRBV2 with TRBJ1-2, with 11 bases aligning to TRBD1. The V and J ends lost 6 bases and 5 bases, in that order; junction bases with no gene match: 5. Germline assignment: CDR1 SNHLY and CDR2 FYNNEI. The CDR3 has 14 residues. Here the CDR3 reads CASSGQGARYGYTF. CDR3 nucleotide sequence: TGTGCCAGCAGCGGACAGGGGGCAAGGTATGGCTACACCTTC.

This chain joins TRBV2 and TRBJ2-7; 8 bases are a match to TRBD2. This CDR3 spans 15 amino acids. V lost 5 bases and J lost 7; bases outside the gene matches: 13. Per the germline V gene, CDR1 is SNHLY and CDR2 is FYNNEI. The CDR3 nucleotides read TGTGCCAGCAGTCCTATGTTAGCGGGGACCGGGGAGCAGTACTTC. Encoded protein: CASSPMLAGTGEQYF.

V usage is TRBV6-5 and J usage is TRBJ2-3; perhaps TRBD1 as D (6 bases). Germline loops: CDR1 MNHEY, CDR2 SVGAGI. V shed 0 bases and J shed 4 bases, with 11 bases lying between them. This CDR3 has 15 residues. The CDR3, as DNA: TGTGCCAGCAGTTACTCGGACGGGACACCAGATACGCAGTATTTT. This gives the protein CASSYSDGTPDTQYF.

The V gene is TRBV11-2, the J gene TRBJ1-2; D is possibly TRBD1 (5 bases). CDR3 length: 16 amino acids. V lost 0 bases and J lost 5, with 16 bases in between. Germline assignment: CDR1 SGHAT and CDR2 FQNNGV. The CDR3 nucleotides read TGTGCCAGCAGCTTAGATGGGGGATGGGGGGATTATGGCTACACCTTC. Protein product: CASSLDGGWGDYGYTF.

This clone has just one count. The chain is built from TRBV5-1 and TRBJ1-5; 11 bases align to TRBD1. Germline loops: CDR1 SGHRS, CDR2 YFSETQ. The V gene end was trimmed by 0 bases and the J gene end by 6 bases; junction bases not matched to a gene: 5. The CDR3 sequence is 16 residues long. The CDR3 here is CASSLEGQGVGQPQHF. The CDR3 nucleotides read TGCGCCAGCAGCTTGGAGGGACAGGGGGTAGGTCAGCCCCAGCATTTT.

The genes are TRBV4-1 and TRBJ2-1; 8 bases line up with TRBD2. The CDR3 runs 16 residues. Germline assignment: CDR1 MGHRA and CDR2 YSYEKL. V shed 6 bases, J shed 4 bases, and the junction held 11 bases outside the gene matches. The CDR3 spells CASSRSLAGEYNEQFF. CDR3 DNA sequence: TGCGCCAGCAGTAGATCCCTAGCGGGCGAATACAATGAGCAGTTCTTC.

This chain links TRBV6-2 or TRBV6-3 with TRBJ2-5, with D maybe TRBD2 (6 bases). V shed 4 bases and J shed 1 base, with 10 bases lying between them. This CDR3 comprises 14 residues. Germline assignment: CDR1 MNHEY and CDR2 SVGEGT. CDR3 sequence: CASSSRLVQETQYF. In DNA, the CDR3 is TGTGCCAGCAGTTCTCGACTAGTCCAAGAGACCCAGTACTTC.

The CDR3 loop is CASSDGLGYTEAFF. The CDR3 bases are TGTGCCAGCAGTGATGGACTCGGTTACACTGAAGCTTTCTTT. This sequence joins TRBV2 and TRBJ1-1; no definite D call. The CDR3 runs 14 residues. The germline gives CDR1 SNHLY, CDR2 FYNNEI. Deletions cut 3 bases from V and 3 bases from J, with 11 bases between.

V usage is TRBV9 and J usage is TRBJ2-6; 14 positions agree with TRBD2. Germline V CDR1 and CDR2: SGDLS, YYNGEE. Germline trimming cut 4 bases from V and 4 bases from J; bases unmatched to any gene: 7. The CDR3 extends over 18 amino acids. The CDR3 DNA reads as TGTGCCAGCAGCCCCCGACTAGCGGGAGGGACCGGGGCCAACGTCCTGACTTTC. Residues: CASSPRLAGGTGANVLTF.

The rearrangement uses TRBV5-5 and TRBJ2-1; D gene unclear. With 0 bases removed from V and 9 bases from J, the gap between germline ends came to 7 bases. This CDR3 has 12 amino acids. The germline V gene encodes CDR1 SGHKS and CDR2 YYEKEE (reference sequence). CDR3 sequence: CASSLAPTEQFF. The CDR3 coding sequence is TGTGCCAGCAGCTTGGCCCCGACTGAGCAGTTCTTC.